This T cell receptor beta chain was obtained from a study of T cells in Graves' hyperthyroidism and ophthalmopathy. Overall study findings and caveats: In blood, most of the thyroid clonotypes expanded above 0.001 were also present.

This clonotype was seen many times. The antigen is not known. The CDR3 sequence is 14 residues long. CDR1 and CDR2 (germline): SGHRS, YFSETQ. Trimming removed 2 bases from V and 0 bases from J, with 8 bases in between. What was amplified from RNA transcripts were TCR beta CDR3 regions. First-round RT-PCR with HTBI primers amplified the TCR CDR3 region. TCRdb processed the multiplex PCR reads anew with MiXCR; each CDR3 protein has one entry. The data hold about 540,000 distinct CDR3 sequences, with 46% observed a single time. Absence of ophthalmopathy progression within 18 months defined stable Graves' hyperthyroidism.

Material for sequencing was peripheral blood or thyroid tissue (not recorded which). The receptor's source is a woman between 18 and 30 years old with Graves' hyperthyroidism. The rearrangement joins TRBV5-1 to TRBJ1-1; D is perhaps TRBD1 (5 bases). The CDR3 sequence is CASSFAGMNTEAFF. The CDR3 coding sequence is TGCGCCAGCAGCTTCGCAGGGATGAACACTGAAGCTTTCTTT.